These 27 T cell receptor beta chains were sequenced from one sample in a study of T cell responses to AZD1222 COVID-19 vaccine. Data came from immunoSEQ multiplex PCR; TCRdb stores just in-frame clones and leaves some out. This table holds 95,000 to 150,000 clones, 70% to 90% found once. Specimen: peripheral blood, collected on day 0 of AZD1222 vaccination. Every receptor here comes from an adult in good health.

This chain's CDR3 is CASSNRRGVYGYTF. Written as DNA, the CDR3 is TGTGCCAGCAGCAACCGCAGGGGCGTCTATGGCTACACCTTC. The chain links TRBV7-2 to TRBJ1-2, with D perhaps matching TRBD1 (6 bases). The CDR3 consists of 14 residues. V shed 5 bases and J shed 4 bases, with 14 bases lying between them. Per the germline V gene, CDR1 is SGHTA and CDR2 is FQGNSA.

As to this clone: This specimen includes other DNA sequences encoding the same CDR3. V and J are TRBV3-1 (or the pseudogene TRBV3-2) and TRBJ1-6; D is unclear. Germline loops: CDR1 LGHDT, CDR2 YNNKEL (reference sequence). This CDR3 is 11 amino acids long. Trimming cost V 1 base and J 10 bases, with 2 bases left between them. CDR3 region: CASSQGSPLHF. The CDR3 coding sequence is TGTGCCAGCAGCCAAGGATCACCCCTCCACTTT.

The chain uses TRBV7-4 and TRBJ2-7, with a weak D call TRBD1 (6 bases). V lost 2 bases and J lost 2, with 19 bases in between. Germline V lookup: CDR1 SGHVT, CDR2 SQSDAQ. The CDR3 totals 17 residues. Here the CDR3 reads CASSLTPPGQTTYEQYF. CDR3 sequence (DNA): TGTGCCAGCAGCTTAACCCCTCCGGGACAAACAACCTACGAGCAGTACTTC.

A few counts support this clone. The chain is built from TRBV24-1 and TRBJ1-1; possible D gene TRBD1, 5 bases. Per the germline V gene, CDR1 is KGHDR and CDR2 is SFDVKD. This CDR3 spans 13 amino acids. Trimming removed 5 bases at V and 5 bases at J, with 11 bases between. The CDR3 DNA reads as TGTGCCACCAGTGCCGGGGGGGGGACTGAAGCTTTCTTT. It encodes CATSAGGGTEAFF.

The CDR3, as DNA: TGTGCCAGCGGCCGAAAATACAGGGGGCCCTACGAGCAGTACTTC. It is translated as CASGRKYRGPYEQYF. The gene calls are TRBV6-4 and TRBJ2-7, with TRBD1 matching 9 bases. This CDR3 comprises 15 residues. Germline assignment: CDR1 MRHNA and CDR2 SNTAGT. Losses at the gene ends were 8 bases for V and 2 bases for J; bases not matched to a gene: 10.

V and J are TRBV7-9 and TRBJ1-5; 8 nucleotides align to TRBD1. CDR1 SEHNR and CDR2 FQNEAQ come from the germline V gene (reference sequence). CDR3 length equals 15 residues. Unmatched junction bases numbered 9, after V lost 0 bases and J lost 11 bases. The CDR3 loop is CASSLAHDRGGTQHF. The CDR3 DNA is TGTGCCAGCAGCTTAGCCCACGACAGGGGAGGCACCCAGCATTTT.

This clone is labeled as medium-sized. J is TRBJ1-2 and V is TRBV28, with D unresolved. This CDR3 has 12 amino acids. V lost 8 bases to trimming and J lost 0 bases, with 7 bases between them. CDR1 is MDHEN, CDR2 SYDVKM, per germline. The CDR3 nucleotides are TGTGCCAGCCAGGAAGCTAACTATGGCTACACCTTC. As protein: CASQEANYGYTF.

The CDR3 sequence is CASSPRGKGRADTQYF. In nucleotides, the CDR3 is TGTGCCAGCAGCCCCCGGGGGAAGGGACGCGCAGATACGCAGTATTTT. The chain uses TRBV7-2 and TRBJ2-3, with D possibly TRBD2 on 6 matching bases. V lost 5 bases, J lost 4 bases, and 19 bases lay in between. This CDR3 spans 16 amino acids. Germline V gene lookup returns CDR1 SGHTA and CDR2 FQGNSA.

V is TRBV12-3 or TRBV12-4 and J is TRBJ2-1, with D maybe TRBD1 (5 bases). V lost 1 base, J lost 12 bases, and 7 bases lay in between. The CDR3 length is 11 residues. CDR3 loop: CASSLGTLQFF. CDR3 nucleotide sequence: TGTGCCAGCAGTTTAGGGACACTGCAGTTCTTC.

This clone appeared a single time. This sequence joins TRBV4-3 and TRBJ1-5; perhaps TRBD1 as D (6 bases). The germline V gene encodes CDR1 LGHNA and CDR2 YSLEER. This CDR3 contains 21 residues. The V end was cut by 0 bases, the J end by 0 bases, with 24 bases between. CDR3 loop: CASSQDRREWGPWYSNQPQHF. CDR3 DNA: TGCGCCAGCAGCCAAGATCGGAGGGAGTGGGGGCCATGGTATAGCAATCAGCCCCAGCATTTT.

The rearrangement uses TRBV3-1 (or the pseudogene TRBV3-2) and TRBJ2-1, with D unresolved. CDR3 length: 11 residues. Looked up from germline, CDR1 is LGHDT and CDR2 is YNNKEL (reference sequence). Trimming took 4 bases from V and 8 from J, leaving 6 bases between them. CDR3 amino acids: CASSRSDEQFF. CDR3 in DNA: TGTGCCAGCAGCCGTTCCGATGAGCAGTTCTTC.

This chain uses TRBV6-6 with TRBJ1-2; D is undetermined. Germline values: CDR1 MNHNY, CDR2 SVGAGI (reference sequence). Trimming pared 9 bases from V and 1 base from J, leaving 6 bases between. The CDR3 runs 11 residues. The CDR3 DNA follows: TGTGCCAGTTATCATAACTATGGCTACACCTTC. This sequence encodes CASYHNYGYTF.

V gene TRBV3-1 (or the pseudogene TRBV3-2) combines with J gene TRBJ1-2; tentative D call: TRBD1 (5 bases). This CDR3 spans 16 amino acids. Germline V gives CDR1 LGHDT, CDR2 YNNKEL (reference sequence). V was pared by 2 bases and J by 3 bases, with 16 bases between. The CDR3 region has the DNA TGTGCCAGCAGCCAATGGGACGGGGGACGGGACTATGGCTACACCTTC. It specifies CASSQWDGGRDYGYTF.

The rearrangement joins TRBV29-1 to TRBJ1-1; D not certain. The V end lost 3 bases, the J end lost 0 bases, and 8 bases lay between the germline ends. The CDR3 covers 13 residues. Germline V gene lookup returns CDR1 SQVTM and CDR2 ANQGSEA. CDR3 DNA: TGCAGCGTTGACGTAGGTCTGAACACTGAAGCTTTCTTT. Protein product: CSVDVGLNTEAFF.

Only one count was recorded for this clone. This chain connects TRBV15 to TRBJ2-7, with D perhaps given as TRBD1 or TRBD2 (6 bases each). Looked up from germline, CDR1 is LNHNV and CDR2 is YYDKDF (reference sequence). V gave up 0 bases and J gave up 6 bases, with 18 bases separating them. The length of the CDR3 is 16 residues. CDR3 residues: CATSREMGGVSGEQYF. The CDR3 DNA is TGTGCCACCAGCAGAGAAATGGGGGGCGTGTCGGGCGAGCAGTACTTC.

The V and J genes are TRBV7-9 and TRBJ2-5; TRBD1 agrees at 7 bases. With V trimmed by 5 bases and J by 3 bases, 6 bases remained unmatched. Germline V gives CDR1 SEHNR, CDR2 FQNEAQ (reference sequence). CDR3 length: 14 residues. The CDR3 loop is CASSQGQKKETQYF. CDR3 in DNA: TGTGCCAGCAGCCAGGGACAGAAAAAAGAGACCCAGTACTTC.

This clone has a handful of counts. The chain couples TRBV5-4 to TRBJ1-1, with D unresolved. Germline V gene data show CDR1 as SGHNT and CDR2 as YYREEE (reference sequence). V lost 5 bases, J lost 3 bases, and 14 bases lay in between. The length of the CDR3 is 14 residues. The CDR3 bases are TGTGCCAGCAGTTTGCGGGGTTTGGACACTGAAGCTTTCTTT. Protein sequence: CASSLRGLDTEAFF.

The V and J genes are TRBV24-1 and TRBJ2-2; 7 positions agree with TRBD2. The CDR3 is 15 residues long. CDR1 is KGHDR, CDR2 SFDVKD, per germline. V was pared by 6 bases and J by 1 base, with 4 bases of the junction left unmatched. The chain's CDR3 is CATSRGGLNTGELFF. For the CDR3, the DNA is TGTGCCACCAGTCGGGGAGGGTTGAACACCGGGGAGCTGTTTTTT.

As concerns this clone: Other DNA sequences in the sample encode the same CDR3. This chain links TRBV27 with TRBJ2-3; D gene unclear. Germline V gene lookup returns CDR1 MNHEY and CDR2 SMNVEV (reference sequence). The CDR3 is made up of 14 amino acids. V was clipped by 4 bases and J by 0 bases, with 8 bases between them. The CDR3 DNA is TGTGCCAGCAGTTCCTACTCTAGCACAGATACGCAGTATTTT. This encodes CASSSYSSTDTQYF.

This clone was seen once. This CDR3 is CASGPHVDTQYF. The CDR3, as DNA: TGTGCTAGTGGTCCCCACGTGGATACGCAGTATTTT. This chain links TRBV12-5 with TRBJ2-3, with D hard to call. The germline CDR1 and CDR2 sequences are LGHNT and FRNRAP. The CDR3 extends over 12 amino acids. Trimming shortened V by 5 bases and J by 6 bases, and 9 bases separated the two germline ends. Based on the CDR3 plus reference TRBV12-5 and TRBJ2-3, the full variable domain is DARVTQTPRHKVTEMGQEVTMRCQPILGHNTVFWYRQTMMQGLELLAYFRNRAPLDDSGMPKDRFSAEMPDATLATLKIQPSEPRDSAVYFCASGPHVDTQYFGPGTRLTVL.

The chain is built from TRBV5-1 and TRBJ2-1; D might be TRBD2 (8 bases). This CDR3 is built from 19 residues. Between the trimmed V and J ends, which lost 0 bases and 3 bases, there was a span of 22 bases. From germline, CDR1 is SGHRS and CDR2 YFSETQ. This CDR3 is CASSLGPGGGAFVYNEQFF. Here the CDR3 DNA reads TGCGCCAGCAGCTTGGGGCCGGGAGGGGGCGCTTTCGTCTACAATGAGCAGTTCTTC.

V and J are TRBV4-2 and TRBJ2-3; 7 bases are shared with TRBD1. After removal of 0 bases from V and 2 bases from J, the junction contained 8 bases not matched to a gene. The germline V gene encodes CDR1 LGHNA and CDR2 YNFKEQ. The CDR3 contains 17 residues. CDR3 protein: CASSQESQGPITDTQYF. CDR3 coding DNA: TGTGCCAGCAGCCAAGAATCACAGGGGCCGATCACAGATACGCAGTATTTT.

This clone was counted many times. This chain uses TRBV5-5 with TRBJ1-4; the D is unclear. Germline V gene sequence: CDR1 SGHKS, CDR2 YYEKEE (reference sequence). This CDR3 region has 14 residues. V was trimmed by 0 bases and J by 5 bases, leaving 8 bases between them. The CDR3 here is CASSLGTGNEKLFF. CDR3 nucleotide sequence: TGTGCCAGCAGCTTGGGGACGGGGAATGAAAAACTGTTTTTT.

This clone was recorded once. The chain carries TRBV7-9 and TRBJ2-7, with D tentatively TRBD1 (6 bases). The CDR3 covers 15 residues. Germline values: CDR1 SEHNR, CDR2 FQNEAQ (reference sequence). V lost 10 bases and J 2 bases, leaving 21 bases between the germline ends. The CDR3 DNA sequence: TGTGCCACTCTACCCATCCGGGACACCACCTACGAGCAGTACTTC. This codes for CATLPIRDTTYEQYF.

The chain couples TRBV19 to TRBJ1-1; the D gene is possibly TRBD1 (5 bases). Germline V gene lookup returns CDR1 LNHDA and CDR2 SQIVND (reference sequence). The CDR3 loop spans 13 amino acids. Between the trimmed V and J ends, which lost 4 bases and 4 bases, there was a span of 10 bases. CDR3 in DNA: TGTGCCAGTAGTACAGGGTTAGGCACTGAAGCTTTCTTT. Translating it yields CASSTGLGTEAFF.

The V and J genes are TRBV9 and TRBJ2-4; 10 nucleotides agree with TRBD2. With 3 bases clipped from V and 5 bases from J, the junction kept 2 bases outside the gene matches. Germline V CDR1 and CDR2: SGDLS, YYNGEE. CDR3 length equals 14 residues. The CDR3 region is CASSAGLAENIQYF. The CDR3 region has the DNA TGTGCCAGCAGCGCCGGACTAGCGGAAAACATTCAGTACTTC.

The chain carries TRBV7-9 and TRBJ2-1, with TRBD2 matching over 10 bases. CDR1 is SEHNR, CDR2 FQNEAQ, per germline (reference sequence). The CDR3 sequence is 17 residues long. Losses at the gene ends were 0 bases for V and 9 bases for J; bases not matched to a gene: 11. The CDR3 nucleotides are TGTGCCAGCAGCTTAGCGGGTACTAGCGGGGCGTGGACTGAGCAGTTCTTC. Protein: CASSLAGTSGAWTEQFF.